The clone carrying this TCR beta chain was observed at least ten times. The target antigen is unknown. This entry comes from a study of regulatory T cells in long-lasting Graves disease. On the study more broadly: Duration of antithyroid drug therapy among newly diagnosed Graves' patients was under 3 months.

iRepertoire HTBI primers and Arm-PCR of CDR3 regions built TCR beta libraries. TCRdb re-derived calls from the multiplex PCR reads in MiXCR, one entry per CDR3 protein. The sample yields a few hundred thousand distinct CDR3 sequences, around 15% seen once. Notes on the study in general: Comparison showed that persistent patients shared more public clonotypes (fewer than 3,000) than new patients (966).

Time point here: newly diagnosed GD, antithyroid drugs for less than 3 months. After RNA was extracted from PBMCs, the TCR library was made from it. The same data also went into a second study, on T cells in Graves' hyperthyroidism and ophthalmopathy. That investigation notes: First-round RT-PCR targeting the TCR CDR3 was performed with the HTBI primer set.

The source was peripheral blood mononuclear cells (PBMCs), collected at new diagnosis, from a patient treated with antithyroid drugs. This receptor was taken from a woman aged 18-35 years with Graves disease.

For the CDR3, the DNA is TGTGCCAGCAGTCCAGGGATAGCCAAAAACATTCAGTACTTC. Encoded protein: CASSPGIAKNIQYF. The chain links TRBV6-1 to TRBJ2-4; tentatively, D is TRBD1 (5 bases). There are 14 residues in the CDR3. The V end was cut by 5 bases, the J end by 0 bases, with 8 bases between. Looked up from germline, CDR1 is MNHNS and CDR2 is SASEGT.